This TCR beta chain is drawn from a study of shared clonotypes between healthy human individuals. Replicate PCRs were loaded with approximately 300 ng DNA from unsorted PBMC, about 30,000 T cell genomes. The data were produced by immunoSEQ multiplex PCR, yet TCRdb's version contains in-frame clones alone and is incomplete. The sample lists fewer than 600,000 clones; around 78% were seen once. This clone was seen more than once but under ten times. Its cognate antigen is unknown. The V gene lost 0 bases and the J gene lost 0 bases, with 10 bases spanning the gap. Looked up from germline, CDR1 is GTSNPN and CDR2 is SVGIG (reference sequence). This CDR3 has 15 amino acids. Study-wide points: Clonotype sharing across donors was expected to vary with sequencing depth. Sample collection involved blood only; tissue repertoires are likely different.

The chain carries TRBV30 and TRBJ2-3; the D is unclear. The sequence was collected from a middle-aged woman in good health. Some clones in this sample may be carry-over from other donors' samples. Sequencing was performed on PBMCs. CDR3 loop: CAWSVSDPSTDTQYF. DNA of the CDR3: TGTGCCTGGAGTGTATCGGACCCGAGCACAGATACGCAGTATTTT.